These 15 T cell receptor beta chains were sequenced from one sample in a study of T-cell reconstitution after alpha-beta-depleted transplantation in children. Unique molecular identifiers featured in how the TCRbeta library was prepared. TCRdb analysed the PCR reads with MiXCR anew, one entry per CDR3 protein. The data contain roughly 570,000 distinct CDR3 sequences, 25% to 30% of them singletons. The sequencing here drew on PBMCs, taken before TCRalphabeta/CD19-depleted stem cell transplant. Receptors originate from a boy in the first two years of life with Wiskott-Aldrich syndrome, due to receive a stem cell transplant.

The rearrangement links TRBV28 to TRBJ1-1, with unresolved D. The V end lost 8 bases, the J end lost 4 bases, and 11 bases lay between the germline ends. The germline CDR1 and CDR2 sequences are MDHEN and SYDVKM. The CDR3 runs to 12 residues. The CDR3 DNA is TGTGCCAGCCGAGCCAAGGGCACTGAAGCTTTCTTT. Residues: CASRAKGTEAFF.

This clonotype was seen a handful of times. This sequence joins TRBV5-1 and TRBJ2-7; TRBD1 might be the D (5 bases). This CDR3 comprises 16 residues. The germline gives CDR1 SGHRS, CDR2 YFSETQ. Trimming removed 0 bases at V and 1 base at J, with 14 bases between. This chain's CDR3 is CASSLAGRAGSYEQYF. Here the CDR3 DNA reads TGCGCCAGCAGCTTGGCCGGCAGGGCCGGATCCTACGAGCAGTACTTC.

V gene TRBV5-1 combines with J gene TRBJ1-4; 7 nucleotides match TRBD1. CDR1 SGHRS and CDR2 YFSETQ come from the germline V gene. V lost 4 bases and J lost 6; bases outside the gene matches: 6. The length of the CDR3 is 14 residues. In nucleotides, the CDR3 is TGCGCCAGCAGCCTGGGACAGAGGGATGAAAAACTGTTTTTT. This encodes CASSLGQRDEKLFF.

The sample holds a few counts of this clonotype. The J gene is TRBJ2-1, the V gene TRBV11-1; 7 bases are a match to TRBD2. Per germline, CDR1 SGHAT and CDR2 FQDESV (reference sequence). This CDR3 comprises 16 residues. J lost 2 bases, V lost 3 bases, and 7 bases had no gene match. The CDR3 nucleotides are TGTGCCAGCAGCTTCGGGGGGAGGGCCCCCTACAATGAGCAGTTCTTC. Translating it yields CASSFGGRAPYNEQFF.

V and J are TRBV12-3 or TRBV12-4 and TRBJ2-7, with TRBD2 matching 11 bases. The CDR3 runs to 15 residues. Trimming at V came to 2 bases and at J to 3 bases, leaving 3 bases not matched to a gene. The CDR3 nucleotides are TGTGCCAGCAGTTTATCCGGGACTAGCGGCTACGAGCAGTACTTC. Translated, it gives CASSLSGTSGYEQYF.

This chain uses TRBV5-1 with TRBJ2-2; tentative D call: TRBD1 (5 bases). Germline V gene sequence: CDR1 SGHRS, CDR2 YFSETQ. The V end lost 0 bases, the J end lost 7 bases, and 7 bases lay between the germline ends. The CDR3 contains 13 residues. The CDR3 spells CASSLEGNGELFF. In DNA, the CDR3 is TGCGCCAGCAGCTTGGAGGGGAACGGGGAGCTGTTTTTT.

CDR3 sequence: CAISETGEGSQYF. CDR3 in DNA: TGTGCCATCAGTGAGACAGGGGAGGGCAGTCAGTACTTC. The chain is built from TRBV10-3 and TRBJ2-4, with D tentatively TRBD1 or TRBD2 (7 bases each). Per the germline V gene, CDR1 is ENHRY and CDR2 is SYGVKD. Trimming removed 2 bases from V and 12 bases from J, with 14 bases in between. The CDR3 covers 13 residues.

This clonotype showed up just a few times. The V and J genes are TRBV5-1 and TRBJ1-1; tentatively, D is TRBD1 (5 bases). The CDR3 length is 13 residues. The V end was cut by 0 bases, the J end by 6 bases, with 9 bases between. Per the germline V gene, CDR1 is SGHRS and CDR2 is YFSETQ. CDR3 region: CASSLVAGAEAFF. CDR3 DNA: TGCGCCAGCAGCTTGGTGGCGGGGGCTGAAGCTTTCTTT.

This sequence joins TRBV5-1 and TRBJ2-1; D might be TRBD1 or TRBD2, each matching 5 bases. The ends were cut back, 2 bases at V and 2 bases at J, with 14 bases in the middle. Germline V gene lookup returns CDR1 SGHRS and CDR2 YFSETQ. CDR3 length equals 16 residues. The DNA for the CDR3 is TGCGCCAGCAGCTTAACCACCGGGACCGCCTACAATGAGCAGTTCTTC. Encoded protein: CASSLTTGTAYNEQFF.

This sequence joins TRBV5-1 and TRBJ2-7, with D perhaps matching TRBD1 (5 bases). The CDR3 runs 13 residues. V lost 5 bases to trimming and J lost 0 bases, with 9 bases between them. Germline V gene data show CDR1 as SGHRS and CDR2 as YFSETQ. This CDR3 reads CASSKGISYEQYF. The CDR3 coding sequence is TGCGCCAGCAGTAAGGGGATCTCCTACGAGCAGTACTTC.

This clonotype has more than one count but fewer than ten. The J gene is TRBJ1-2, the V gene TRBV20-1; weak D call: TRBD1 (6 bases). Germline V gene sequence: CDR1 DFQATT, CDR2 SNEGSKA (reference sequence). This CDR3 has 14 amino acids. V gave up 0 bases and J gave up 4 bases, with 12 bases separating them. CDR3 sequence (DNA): TGCAGTGCTAGAGATCTGGGGGCCGGCTATGGCTACACCTTC. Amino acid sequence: CSARDLGAGYGYTF.

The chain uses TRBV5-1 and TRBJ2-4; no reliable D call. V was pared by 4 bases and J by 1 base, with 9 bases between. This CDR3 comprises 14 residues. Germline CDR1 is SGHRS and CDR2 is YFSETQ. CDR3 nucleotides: TGCGCCAGCAGCCCTGCCGTGGCCAAAAACATTCAGTACTTC. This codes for CASSPAVAKNIQYF.

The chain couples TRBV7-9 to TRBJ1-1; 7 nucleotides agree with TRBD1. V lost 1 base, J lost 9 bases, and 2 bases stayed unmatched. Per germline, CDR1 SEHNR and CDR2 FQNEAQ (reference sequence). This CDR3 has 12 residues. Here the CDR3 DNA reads TGTGCCAGCAGCTTAGAGGGGGCCCAAGCTTTCTTT. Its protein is CASSLEGAQAFF.

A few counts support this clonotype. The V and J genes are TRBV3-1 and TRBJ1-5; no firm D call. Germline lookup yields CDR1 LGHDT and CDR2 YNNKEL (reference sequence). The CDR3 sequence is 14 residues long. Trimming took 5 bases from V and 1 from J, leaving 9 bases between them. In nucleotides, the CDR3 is TGTGCCAGCAGCGAGGACGGAAGCAATCAGCCCCAGCATTTT. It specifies CASSEDGSNQPQHF.

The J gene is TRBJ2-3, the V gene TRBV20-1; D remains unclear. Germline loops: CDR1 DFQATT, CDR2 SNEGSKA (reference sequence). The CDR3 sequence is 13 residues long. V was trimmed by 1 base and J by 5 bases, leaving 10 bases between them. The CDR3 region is CSARVQAGDTQYF. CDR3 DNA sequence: TGCAGTGCTAGAGTGCAGGCCGGAGATACGCAGTATTTT.